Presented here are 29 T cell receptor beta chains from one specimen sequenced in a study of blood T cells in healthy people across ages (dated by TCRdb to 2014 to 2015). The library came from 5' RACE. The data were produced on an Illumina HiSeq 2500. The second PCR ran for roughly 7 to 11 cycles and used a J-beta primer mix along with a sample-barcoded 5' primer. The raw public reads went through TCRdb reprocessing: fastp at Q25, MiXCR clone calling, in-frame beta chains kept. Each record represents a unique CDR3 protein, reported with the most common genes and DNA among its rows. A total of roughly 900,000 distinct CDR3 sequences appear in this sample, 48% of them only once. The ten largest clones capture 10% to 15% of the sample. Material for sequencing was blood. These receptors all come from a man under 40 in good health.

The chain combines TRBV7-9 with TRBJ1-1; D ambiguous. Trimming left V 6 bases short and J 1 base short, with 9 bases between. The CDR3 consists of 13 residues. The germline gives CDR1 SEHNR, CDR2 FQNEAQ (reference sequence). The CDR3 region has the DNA TGTGCCAGCAGTCATCCACCGAACACTGAAGCTTTCTTT. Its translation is CASSHPPNTEAFF.

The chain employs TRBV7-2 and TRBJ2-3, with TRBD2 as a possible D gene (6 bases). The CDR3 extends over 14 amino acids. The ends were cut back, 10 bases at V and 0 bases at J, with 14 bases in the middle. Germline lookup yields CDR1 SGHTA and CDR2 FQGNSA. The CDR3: CATRERVSTDTQYF. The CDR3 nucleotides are TGTGCCACCCGCGAGCGGGTAAGCACAGATACGCAGTATTTT.

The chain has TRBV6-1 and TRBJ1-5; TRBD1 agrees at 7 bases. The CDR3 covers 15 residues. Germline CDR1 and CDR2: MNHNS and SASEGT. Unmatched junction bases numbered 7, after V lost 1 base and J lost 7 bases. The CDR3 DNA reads TGTGCCAGCAGTGAAGATCGGACAGGCCGCCAGCCCCAGCATTTT. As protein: CASSEDRTGRQPQHF.

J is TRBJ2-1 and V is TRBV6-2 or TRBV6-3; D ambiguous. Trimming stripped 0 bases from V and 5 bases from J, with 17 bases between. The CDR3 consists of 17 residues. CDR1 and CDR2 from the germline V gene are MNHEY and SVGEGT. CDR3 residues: CASSYSRLPRNNNEQFF. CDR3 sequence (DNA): TGTGCCAGCAGTTACTCGCGACTCCCCAGAAACAACAATGAGCAGTTCTTC.

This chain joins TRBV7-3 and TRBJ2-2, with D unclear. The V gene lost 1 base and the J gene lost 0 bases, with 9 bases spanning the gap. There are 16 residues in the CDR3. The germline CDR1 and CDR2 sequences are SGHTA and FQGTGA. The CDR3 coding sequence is TGTGCCAGCAGCTTAAGTCCTGGGTCGAACACCGGGGAGCTGTTTTTT. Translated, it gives CASSLSPGSNTGELFF.

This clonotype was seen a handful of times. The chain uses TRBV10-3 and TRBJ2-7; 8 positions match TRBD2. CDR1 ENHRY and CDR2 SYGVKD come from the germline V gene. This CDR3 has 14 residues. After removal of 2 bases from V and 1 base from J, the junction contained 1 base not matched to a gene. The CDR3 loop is CAISEAGGSYEQYF. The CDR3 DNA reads TGTGCCATCAGTGAGGCGGGGGGATCCTACGAGCAGTACTTC.

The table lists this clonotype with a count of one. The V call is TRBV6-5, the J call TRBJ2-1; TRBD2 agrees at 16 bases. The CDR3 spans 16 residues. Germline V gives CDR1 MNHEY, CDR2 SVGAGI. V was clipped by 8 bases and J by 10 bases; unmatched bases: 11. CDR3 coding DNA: TGTGCCAGCTCTAGGGGACTAGCGGGAGGGGCGCGGGAGCAGTTCTTC. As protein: CASSRGLAGGAREQFF.

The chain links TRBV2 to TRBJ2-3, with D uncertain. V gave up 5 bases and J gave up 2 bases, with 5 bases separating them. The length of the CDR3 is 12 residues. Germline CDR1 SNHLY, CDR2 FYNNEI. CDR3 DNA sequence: TGTGCCAGCAGTTGGGTCACAGATACGCAGTATTTT. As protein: CASSWVTDTQYF.

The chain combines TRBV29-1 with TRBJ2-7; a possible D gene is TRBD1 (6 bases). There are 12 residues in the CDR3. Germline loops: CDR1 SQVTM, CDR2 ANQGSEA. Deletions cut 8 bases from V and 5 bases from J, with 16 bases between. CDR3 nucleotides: TGCAGCTATTGGGACACCACCCACGAGCAGTACTTC. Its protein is CSYWDTTHEQYF.

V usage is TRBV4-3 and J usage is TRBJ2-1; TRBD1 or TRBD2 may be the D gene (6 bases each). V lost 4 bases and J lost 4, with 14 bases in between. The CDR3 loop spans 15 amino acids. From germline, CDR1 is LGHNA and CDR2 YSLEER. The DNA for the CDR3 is TGCGCCAGCAGCCGAGCAGGGGACTCATACAATGAGCAGTTCTTC. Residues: CASSRAGDSYNEQFF.

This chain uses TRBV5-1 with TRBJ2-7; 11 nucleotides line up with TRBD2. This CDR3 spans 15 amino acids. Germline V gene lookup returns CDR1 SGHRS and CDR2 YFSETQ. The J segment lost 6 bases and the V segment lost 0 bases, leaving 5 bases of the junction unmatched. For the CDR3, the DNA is TGCGCCAGCAGCTTGGATCTAGCGGGGGGTTCCGAGCAGTACTTC. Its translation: CASSLDLAGGSEQYF. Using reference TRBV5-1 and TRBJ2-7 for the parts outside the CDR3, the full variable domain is KAGVTQTPRYLIKTRGQQVTLSCSPISGHRSVSWYQQTPGQGLQFLFEYFSETQRNKGNFPGRFSGRQFSNSRSEMNVSTLELGDSALYLCASSLDLAGGSEQYFGPGTRLTVT.

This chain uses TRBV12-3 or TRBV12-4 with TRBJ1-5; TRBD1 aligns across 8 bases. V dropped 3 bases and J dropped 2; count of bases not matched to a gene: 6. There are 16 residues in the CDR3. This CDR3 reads CASSFGQGMGNQPQHF. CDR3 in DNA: TGTGCCAGCAGTTTCGGACAGGGTATGGGCAATCAGCCCCAGCATTTT.

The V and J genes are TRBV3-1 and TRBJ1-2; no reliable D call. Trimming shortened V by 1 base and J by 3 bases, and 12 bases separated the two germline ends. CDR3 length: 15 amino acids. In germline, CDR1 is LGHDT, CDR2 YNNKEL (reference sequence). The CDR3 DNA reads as TGTGCCAGCAGCCAAGGTCAGCGGGCCCACTATGGCTACACCTTC. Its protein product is CASSQGQRAHYGYTF.

CDR3 loop: CASSFGTPLYEQYF. The CDR3 bases are TGTGCCAGCAGCTTTGGGACACCTCTATACGAGCAGTACTTC. This chain connects TRBV7-2 to TRBJ2-7; TRBD1 might be the D (6 bases). Germline-derived CDR1 and CDR2 are SGHTA and FQGNSA. V lost 3 bases and J lost 4, with 13 bases in between. This CDR3 has 14 amino acids.

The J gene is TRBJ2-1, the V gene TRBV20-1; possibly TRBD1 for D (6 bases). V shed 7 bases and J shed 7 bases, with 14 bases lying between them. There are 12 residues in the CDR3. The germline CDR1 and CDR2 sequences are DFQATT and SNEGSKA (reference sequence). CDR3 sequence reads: CSGGPQGNEQFF. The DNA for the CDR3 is TGCAGTGGCGGACCCCAGGGGAATGAGCAGTTCTTC.

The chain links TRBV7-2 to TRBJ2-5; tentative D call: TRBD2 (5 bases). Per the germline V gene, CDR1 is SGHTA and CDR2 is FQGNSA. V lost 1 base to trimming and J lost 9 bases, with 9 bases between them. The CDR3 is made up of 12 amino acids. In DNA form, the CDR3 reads TGTGCCAGCAGCTTAGATGCGGGTGCCCAGTACTTC. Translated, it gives CASSLDAGAQYF.

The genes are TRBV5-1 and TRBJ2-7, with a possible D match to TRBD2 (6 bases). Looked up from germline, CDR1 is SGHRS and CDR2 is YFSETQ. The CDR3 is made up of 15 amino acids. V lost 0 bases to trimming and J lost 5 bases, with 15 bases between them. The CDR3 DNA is TGCGCCAGCAGCTTGGGGTCCGGGACTCGTAACGAGCAGTACTTC. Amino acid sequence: CASSLGSGTRNEQYF.

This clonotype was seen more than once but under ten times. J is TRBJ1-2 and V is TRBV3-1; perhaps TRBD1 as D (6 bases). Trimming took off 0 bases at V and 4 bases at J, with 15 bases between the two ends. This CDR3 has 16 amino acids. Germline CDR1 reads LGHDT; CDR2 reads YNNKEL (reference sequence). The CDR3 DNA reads TGTGCCAGCAGCCAAGAAAGGGGCAGGGGCACCTATGGCTACACCTTC. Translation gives CASSQERGRGTYGYTF. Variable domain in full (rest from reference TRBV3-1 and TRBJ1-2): DTAVSQTPKYLVTQMGNDKSIKCEQNLGHDTMYWYKQDSKKFLKIMFSYNNKELIINETVPNRFSPKSPDKAHLNLHINSLELGDSAVYFCASSQERGRGTYGYTFGSGTRLTVV.

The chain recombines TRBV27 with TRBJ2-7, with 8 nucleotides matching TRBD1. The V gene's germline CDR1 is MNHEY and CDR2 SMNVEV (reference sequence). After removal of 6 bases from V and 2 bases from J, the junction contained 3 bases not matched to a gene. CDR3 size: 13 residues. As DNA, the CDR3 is TGTGCCAGCAGAGCACAGGGGGCCTACGAGCAGTACTTC. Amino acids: CASRAQGAYEQYF.

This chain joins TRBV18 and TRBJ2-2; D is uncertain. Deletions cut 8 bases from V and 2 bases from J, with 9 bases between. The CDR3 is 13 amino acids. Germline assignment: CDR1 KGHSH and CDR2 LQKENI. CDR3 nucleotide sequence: TGTGCCAGCAGCCCACAAAACACCGGGGAGCTGTTTTTT. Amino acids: CASSPQNTGELFF.

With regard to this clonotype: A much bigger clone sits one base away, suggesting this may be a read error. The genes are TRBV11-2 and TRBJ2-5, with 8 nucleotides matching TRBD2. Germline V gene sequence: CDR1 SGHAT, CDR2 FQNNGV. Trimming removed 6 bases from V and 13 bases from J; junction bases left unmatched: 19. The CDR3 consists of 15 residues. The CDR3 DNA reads TGTGCCAGCAGGGACTGGGGACTAGGCGGGGAGAGCCGGTACTTC. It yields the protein CASRDWGLGGESRYF. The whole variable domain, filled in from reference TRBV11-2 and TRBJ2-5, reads EAGVAQSPRYKIIEKRQSVAFWCNPISGHATLYWYQQILGQGPKLLIQFQNNGVVDDSQLPKDRFSAERLKGVDSTLKIQPAKLEDSAVYLCASRDWGLGGESRYFGPGTRLLVL.

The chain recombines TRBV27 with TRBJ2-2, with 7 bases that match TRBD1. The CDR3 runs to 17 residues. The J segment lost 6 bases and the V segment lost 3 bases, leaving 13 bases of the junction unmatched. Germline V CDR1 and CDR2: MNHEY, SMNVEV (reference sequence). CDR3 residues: CASSFPTTKQGPGELFF. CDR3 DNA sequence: TGTGCCAGCAGTTTTCCCACCACGAAACAGGGGCCCGGGGAGCTGTTTTTT.

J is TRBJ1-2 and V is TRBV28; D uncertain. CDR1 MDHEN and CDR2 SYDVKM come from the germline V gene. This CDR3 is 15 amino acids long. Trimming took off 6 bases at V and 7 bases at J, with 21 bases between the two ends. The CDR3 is CASSFASGPGGGYTF. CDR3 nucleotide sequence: TGTGCCAGCAGCTTCGCCAGTGGCCCGGGTGGTGGCTACACCTTC.

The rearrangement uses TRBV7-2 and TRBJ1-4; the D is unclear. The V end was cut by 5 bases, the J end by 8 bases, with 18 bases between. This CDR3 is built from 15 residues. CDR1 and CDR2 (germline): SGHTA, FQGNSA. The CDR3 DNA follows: TGTGCCAGCAGCACCCGGGTGGGTCTAGGAGAAAAACTGTTTTTT. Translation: CASSTRVGLGEKLFF.

CDR3 nucleotide sequence: TGCGCCAGCAGCCAAGATCTCGGCGCGGCAACTAATGAAAAACTGTTTTTT. Encoded protein: CASSQDLGAATNEKLFF. The chain employs TRBV4-1 and TRBJ1-4; no clear D. V lost 0 bases, J lost 0 bases, and 11 bases lay in between. The CDR3 consists of 17 residues. Per the germline V gene, CDR1 is MGHRA and CDR2 is YSYEKL.

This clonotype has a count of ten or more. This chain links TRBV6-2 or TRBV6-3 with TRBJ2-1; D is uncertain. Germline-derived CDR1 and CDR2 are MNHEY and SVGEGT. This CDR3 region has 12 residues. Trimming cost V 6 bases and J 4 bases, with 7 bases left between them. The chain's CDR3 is CASSHSYNEQFF. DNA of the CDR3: TGTGCCAGCAGCCACAGTTACAATGAGCAGTTCTTC.

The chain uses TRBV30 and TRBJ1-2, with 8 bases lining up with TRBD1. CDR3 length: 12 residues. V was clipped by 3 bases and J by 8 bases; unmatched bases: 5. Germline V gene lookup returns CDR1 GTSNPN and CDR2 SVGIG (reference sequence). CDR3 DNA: TGTGCCTGGAGCGAGGCAGGGGGCGGCTACACCTTC. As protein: CAWSEAGGGYTF.

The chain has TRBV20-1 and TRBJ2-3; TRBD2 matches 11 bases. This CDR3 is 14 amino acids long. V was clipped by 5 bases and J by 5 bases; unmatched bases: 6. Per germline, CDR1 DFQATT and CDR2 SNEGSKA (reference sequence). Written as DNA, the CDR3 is TGCAGTGCTCTACTAGCGGGAGACGTAGATACGCAGTATTTT. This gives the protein CSALLAGDVDTQYF.

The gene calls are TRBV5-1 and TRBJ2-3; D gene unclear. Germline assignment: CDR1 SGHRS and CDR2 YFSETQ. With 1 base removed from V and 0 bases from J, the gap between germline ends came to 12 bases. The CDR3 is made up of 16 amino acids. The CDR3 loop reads CASSLFSRTSTDTQYF. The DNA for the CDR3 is TGCGCCAGCAGCTTGTTTTCGAGAACTAGCACAGATACGCAGTATTTT.